Presented here are 25 T cell receptor beta chains from one specimen sequenced in a study of T cell responses to AZD1222 COVID-19 vaccine. The method was immunoSEQ multiplex PCR; TCRdb's version includes in-frame clones alone and lacks a portion of them. The table includes roughly 120,000 clones, approximately 85% detected once. The source material was peripheral blood, sampled 28 days after the second AZD1222 dose. The receptors were gathered from an adult who received the AZD1222 COVID-19 vaccine.

The chain links TRBV5-6 to TRBJ1-5, with D maybe TRBD1 (5 bases). The CDR3 has 14 residues. V was trimmed by 2 bases and J by 2 bases, leaving 8 bases between them. Germline-derived CDR1 and CDR2 are SGHDT and YYEEEE. CDR3 protein: CASSLGVGNQPQHF. In DNA, the CDR3 is TGTGCCAGCAGCTTAGGGGTTGGCAATCAGCCCCAGCATTTT.

This clone was detected once. This chain links TRBV7-6 with TRBJ2-6; TRBD2 matches 13 bases. The germline V gene encodes CDR1 SGHVS and CDR2 FNYEAQ. The length of the CDR3 is 19 residues. Losses at the gene ends were 4 bases for V and 0 bases for J; bases not matched to a gene: 6. CDR3 sequence reads: CASSSLGTSGVSGANVLTF. The CDR3 DNA reads TGTGCCAGCAGCTCCCTCGGGACTAGCGGGGTCTCTGGGGCCAACGTCCTGACTTTC.

This clone was picked up one time. The chain couples TRBV7-9 to TRBJ2-4; unclear D gene. CDR1 and CDR2 (germline): SEHNR, FQNEAQ (reference sequence). The CDR3 extends over 16 amino acids. Trimming stripped 2 bases from V and 4 bases from J, with 15 bases between. The CDR3 is CASSLPVSVGKNIQYF. CDR3 DNA: TGTGCCAGCAGCTTACCAGTCAGCGTAGGGAAAAACATTCAGTACTTC.

The rearrangement uses TRBV5-1 and TRBJ2-7; D perhaps matches TRBD1 (5 bases). Trimming shortened V by 0 bases and J by 2 bases, and 12 bases separated the two germline ends. Germline CDR1 SGHRS, CDR2 YFSETQ. The CDR3 has 15 amino acids. The CDR3 DNA sequence: TGCGCCAGCAGCTTGGTGTCTGACAGTACCTACGAGCAGTACTTC. This gives the protein CASSLVSDSTYEQYF.

The rearrangement links TRBV27 to TRBJ2-7; no definite D call. CDR1 is MNHEY, CDR2 SMNVEV, per germline (reference sequence). The ends were cut back, 6 bases at V and 0 bases at J, with 9 bases in the middle. The length of the CDR3 is 13 residues. CDR3 sequence reads: CASRTIDSYEQYF. DNA of the CDR3: TGTGCCAGCAGAACAATTGACTCCTACGAGCAGTACTTC.

This chain uses TRBV3-1 (or the pseudogene TRBV3-2) with TRBJ2-1; 11 nucleotides match TRBD1. The CDR3 runs to 15 residues. The ends lost 4 bases at V and 9 bases at J; junction bases unmatched: 8. CDR1 is LGHDT, CDR2 YNNKEL, per germline (reference sequence). This chain's CDR3 is CASSRPGQGAGEQFF. CDR3 bases: TGTGCCAGCAGCCGGCCAGGACAGGGGGCGGGTGAGCAGTTCTTC.

This clone was seen a single time. The V call is TRBV5-6, the J call TRBJ1-1; D unclear. Looked up from germline, CDR1 is SGHDT and CDR2 is YYEEEE. V was trimmed by 0 bases and J by 1 base, leaving 10 bases between them. The CDR3 covers 15 residues. CDR3 DNA: TGTGCCAGCAGCTTGGTGAGACTTACGAACACTGAAGCTTTCTTT. Translated, it gives CASSLVRLTNTEAFF.

The chain recombines TRBV28 with TRBJ1-4, with D hard to call. Germline CDR1 is MDHEN and CDR2 is SYDVKM. Trimming stripped 6 bases from V and 10 bases from J, with 21 bases between. There are 15 residues in the CDR3. The CDR3 here is CASRPTEFNVRKLFF. The CDR3 nucleotides are TGTGCCAGCAGACCCACAGAATTTAATGTCAGAAAACTGTTTTTT.

The chain is built from TRBV5-1 and TRBJ2-3; D is perhaps TRBD1 or TRBD2 (6 bases each). The germline V gene has CDR1 SGHRS and CDR2 YFSETQ. Trimming stripped 1 base from V and 3 bases from J, with 15 bases between. The CDR3 extends over 16 amino acids. CDR3 in DNA: TGCGCCAGCAGCTTGTTTCCCCGGGGGCGAACAGATACGCAGTATTTT. It codes for CASSLFPRGRTDTQYF. Full variable domain (outside the CDR3, taken from reference TRBV5-1 and TRBJ2-3): KAGVTQTPRYLIKTRGQQVTLSCSPISGHRSVSWYQQTPGQGLQFLFEYFSETQRNKGNFPGRFSGRQFSNSRSEMNVSTLELGDSALYLCASSLFPRGRTDTQYFGPGTRLTVL.

The V call is TRBV5-1, the J call TRBJ2-1, with TRBD1 as a possible D gene (5 bases). V was cut by 3 bases and J by 7 bases, with 14 bases left in between. The CDR3 is made up of 14 amino acids. Germline loops: CDR1 SGHRS, CDR2 YFSETQ. CDR3 sequence reads: CASSSGRVSNEQFF. The CDR3 coding sequence is TGCGCCAGCAGCTCGGGCAGGGTCTCAAATGAGCAGTTCTTC.

The sample holds one count of this clone. The J gene is TRBJ2-5, the V gene TRBV5-6; D remains unclear. Trimming pared 0 bases from V and 0 bases from J, leaving 9 bases between. This CDR3 is 15 amino acids long. The germline V gene has CDR1 SGHDT and CDR2 YYEEEE. This CDR3 is CASSLATTYQETQYF. DNA of the CDR3: TGTGCCAGCAGCTTGGCCACTACGTACCAAGAGACCCAGTACTTC. The entire variable domain, with the rest obtained from reference TRBV5-6 and TRBJ2-5, is as follows: DAGVTQSPTHLIKTRGQQVTLRCSPKSGHDTVSWYQQALGQGPQFIFQYYEEEERQRGNFPDRFSGHQFPNYSSELNVNALLLGDSALYLCASSLATTYQETQYFGPGTRLLVL.

V and J are TRBV2 and TRBJ1-2; possible D gene TRBD1, 5 bases. V dropped 7 bases and J dropped 4 bases, with 16 bases sitting between them. Looked up from germline, CDR1 is SNHLY and CDR2 is FYNNEI. CDR3 length: 14 amino acids. CDR3 loop: CASKEQPQGYGYTF. For the CDR3, the DNA is TGTGCCAGCAAGGAGCAGCCCCAGGGCTATGGCTACACCTTC.

The chain carries TRBV19 and TRBJ1-1, with 7 bases that match TRBD1. CDR3 size: 15 residues. Germline lookup yields CDR1 LNHDA and CDR2 SQIVND (reference sequence). V lost 3 bases and J lost 6; bases outside the gene matches: 10. The CDR3 nucleotides are TGTGCCAGTAGTATCCCGCAGGGGGGGAAACCTGAAGCTTTCTTT. As protein: CASSIPQGGKPEAFF.

Only a few counts were recorded for this clone. The V gene is TRBV5-5, the J gene TRBJ2-5; D remains ambiguous. CDR3 length: 15 amino acids. Trimming cost V 0 bases and J 2 bases, with 11 bases left between them. Germline values: CDR1 SGHKS, CDR2 YYEKEE (reference sequence). Here the CDR3 DNA reads TGTGCCAGCAGCTTGGACGGCCAACCGCAAGAGACCCAGTACTTC. This encodes CASSLDGQPQETQYF.

The chain is built from TRBV12-3 or TRBV12-4 and TRBJ2-7, with TRBD1 matching 9 bases. This CDR3 contains 12 residues. V lost 6 bases, J lost 6 bases, and 3 bases stayed unmatched. CDR3 sequence: CASRRQGGEQYF. As DNA, the CDR3 is TGTGCCAGCAGGCGACAGGGGGGCGAGCAGTACTTC.

This clone was detected only a few times. The chain is built from TRBV7-9 and TRBJ1-1; D perhaps matches TRBD1 (6 bases). Germline CDR1 and CDR2: SEHNR and FQNEAQ (reference sequence). The CDR3 extends over 14 amino acids. V dropped 5 bases and J dropped 1 base, with 11 bases sitting between them. Here the CDR3 reads CASSRMGANTEAFF. CDR3 DNA: TGTGCCAGCAGCCGAATGGGGGCGAACACTGAAGCTTTCTTT.

This clone came up a few times. The rearrangement links TRBV10-3 to TRBJ2-3; D is uncertain. V gave up 8 bases and J gave up 3 bases, with 15 bases separating them. CDR1 and CDR2 (germline): ENHRY, SYGVKD. The CDR3 contains 14 residues. CDR3: CAISDATPTDTQYF. The CDR3 region has the DNA TGTGCCATCTCTGATGCAACCCCGACAGATACGCAGTATTTT.

This clone showed up just once. The chain has TRBV6-5 and TRBJ1-1, with D possibly being TRBD1 (5 bases). Germline V lookup: CDR1 MNHEY, CDR2 SVGAGI. V was cut by 2 bases and J by 4 bases, with 17 bases left in between. The CDR3 runs 16 residues. Here the CDR3 reads CASSYTPPGGGTEAFF. DNA of the CDR3: TGTGCCAGCAGTTACACTCCCCCCGGCGGGGGCACTGAAGCTTTCTTT.

This clone was seen only once. The chain is built from TRBV5-8 and TRBJ2-5; TRBD1 aligns across 12 bases. The V gene end was trimmed by 3 bases and the J gene end by 5 bases; junction bases not matched to a gene: 2. The CDR3 covers 14 residues. The germline gives CDR1 SGHTS, CDR2 YDEGEE. CDR3 sequence: CASSSGQGAETQYF. DNA for the CDR3: TGTGCCAGCAGCTCGGGACAGGGGGCTGAGACCCAGTACTTC.

The sample holds a few counts of this clone. The chain is built from TRBV13 and TRBJ1-2; D perhaps matches TRBD1 (5 bases). This CDR3 region has 18 residues. V was pared by 1 base and J by 6 bases, with 24 bases between. The germline V gene encodes CDR1 PRHDT and CDR2 FYEKMQ (reference sequence). CDR3 DNA sequence: TGTGCCAGCAGCTTAGTCGGTTGGGGGAGGAGACAGCAAGATGGCTACACCTTC. It codes for CASSLVGWGRRQQDGYTF.

The chain couples TRBV5-1 to TRBJ1-1; D might be TRBD1 (5 bases). Trimming cost V 4 bases and J 11 bases, with 24 bases left between them. Germline V gene sequence: CDR1 SGHRS, CDR2 YFSETQ. The CDR3 totals 15 residues. CDR3 DNA: TGCGCCAGCAGCCGTCTAACCTCGCCTGGGGGGGAGGCTTTCTTT. Protein product: CASSRLTSPGGEAFF.

The chain has TRBV7-2 and TRBJ2-7; D possibly corresponds to TRBD1 (5 bases). With 5 bases removed from V and 5 bases from J, the gap between germline ends came to 16 bases. This CDR3 is 14 amino acids long. The germline V gene has CDR1 SGHTA and CDR2 FQGNSA. Written as DNA, the CDR3 is TGTGCCAGCAGCGCCCCCCCAGGGAACAACGAGCAGTACTTC. Amino acid sequence: CASSAPPGNNEQYF. Full variable domain (rest looked up from reference TRBV7-2 and TRBJ2-7): GAGVSQSPSNKVTEKGKDVELRCDPISGHTALYWYRQSLGQGLEFLIYFQGNSAPDKSGLPSDRFSAERTGGSVSTLTIQRTQQEDSAVYLCASSAPPGNNEQYFGPGTRLTVT.

The chain couples TRBV3-1 (or the pseudogene TRBV3-2) to TRBJ2-3; D gene unclear. CDR1 LGHDT and CDR2 YNNKEL come from the germline V gene (reference sequence). This CDR3 is built from 14 residues. Trimming removed 4 bases at V and 4 bases at J, with 12 bases between. CDR3 amino acids: CASSPLRGADTQYF. Here the CDR3 DNA reads TGTGCCAGCAGCCCCCTCCGAGGCGCAGATACGCAGTATTTT.

The chain uses TRBV24-1 and TRBJ2-3; 10 bases are shared with TRBD1. Trimming took 9 bases from V and 4 from J; bases not matched to a gene: 6. CDR1 KGHDR and CDR2 SFDVKD come from the germline V gene. CDR3 size: 14 residues. The CDR3 DNA is TGTGCCACCGGGGGACAGGGGACCTCAGATACGCAGTATTTT. Encoded protein: CATGGQGTSDTQYF.

J is TRBJ1-2 and V is TRBV25-1, with 8 bases lining up with TRBD1. The CDR3 length is 16 residues. Germline V gene data show CDR1 as MGHDK and CDR2 as SYGVNS. With 7 bases clipped from V and 3 bases from J, the junction kept 13 bases outside the gene matches. CDR3: CASNTIESTGDYGYTF. DNA of the CDR3: TGTGCCAGCAATACAATCGAATCGACAGGGGACTATGGCTACACCTTC.